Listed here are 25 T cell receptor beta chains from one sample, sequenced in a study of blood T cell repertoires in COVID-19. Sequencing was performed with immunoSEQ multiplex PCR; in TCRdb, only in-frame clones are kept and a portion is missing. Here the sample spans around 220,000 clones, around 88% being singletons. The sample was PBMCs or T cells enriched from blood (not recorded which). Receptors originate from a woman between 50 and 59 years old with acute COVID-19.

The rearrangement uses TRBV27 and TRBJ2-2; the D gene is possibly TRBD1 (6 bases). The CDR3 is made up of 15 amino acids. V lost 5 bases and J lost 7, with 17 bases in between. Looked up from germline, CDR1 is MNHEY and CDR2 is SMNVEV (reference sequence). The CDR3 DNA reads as TGTGCCAGCAGTACCCCTAGGGGGAGTGGCGGGGAGCTGTTTTTT. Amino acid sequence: CASSTPRGSGGELFF.

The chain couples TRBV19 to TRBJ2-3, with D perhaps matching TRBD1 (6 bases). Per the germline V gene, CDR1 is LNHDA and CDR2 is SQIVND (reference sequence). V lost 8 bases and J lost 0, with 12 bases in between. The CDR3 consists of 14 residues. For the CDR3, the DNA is TGTGCCAGTGCAGGGGAATCTAGCACAGATACGCAGTATTTT. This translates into CASAGESSTDTQYF.

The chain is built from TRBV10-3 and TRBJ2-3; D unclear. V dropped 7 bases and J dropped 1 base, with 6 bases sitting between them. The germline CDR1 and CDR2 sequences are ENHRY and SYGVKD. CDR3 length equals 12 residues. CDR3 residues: CAIKEGTDTQYF. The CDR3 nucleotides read TGTGCCATCAAAGAGGGCACAGATACGCAGTATTTT.

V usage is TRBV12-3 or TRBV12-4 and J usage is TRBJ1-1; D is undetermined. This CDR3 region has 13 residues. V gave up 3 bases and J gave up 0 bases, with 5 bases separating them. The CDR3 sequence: CASSFTLNTEAFF. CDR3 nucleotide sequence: TGTGCCAGCAGTTTCACACTGAACACTGAAGCTTTCTTT.

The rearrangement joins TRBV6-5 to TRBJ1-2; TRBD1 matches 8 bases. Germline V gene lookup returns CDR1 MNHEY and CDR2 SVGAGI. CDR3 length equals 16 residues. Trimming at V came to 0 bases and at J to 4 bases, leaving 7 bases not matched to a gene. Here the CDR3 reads CASSYSRATGVYGYTF. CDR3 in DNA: TGTGCCAGCAGTTACTCGAGGGCGACAGGGGTCTATGGCTACACCTTC.

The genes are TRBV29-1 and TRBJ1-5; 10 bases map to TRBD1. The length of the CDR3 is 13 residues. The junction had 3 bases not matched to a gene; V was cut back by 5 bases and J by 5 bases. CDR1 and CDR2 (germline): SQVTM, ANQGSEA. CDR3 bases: TGCAGCGTTCTGACAGGGGGCGATCAGCCCCAGCATTTT. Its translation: CSVLTGGDQPQHF.

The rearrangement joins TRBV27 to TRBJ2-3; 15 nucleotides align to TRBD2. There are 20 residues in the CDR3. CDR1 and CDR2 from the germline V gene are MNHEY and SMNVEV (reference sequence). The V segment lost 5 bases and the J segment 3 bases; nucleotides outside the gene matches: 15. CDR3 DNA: TGTGCCAGCAGTCCATACACGGGGACTAGCGGGAGGTCCCCTACAGATACGCAGTATTTT. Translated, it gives CASSPYTGTSGRSPTDTQYF.

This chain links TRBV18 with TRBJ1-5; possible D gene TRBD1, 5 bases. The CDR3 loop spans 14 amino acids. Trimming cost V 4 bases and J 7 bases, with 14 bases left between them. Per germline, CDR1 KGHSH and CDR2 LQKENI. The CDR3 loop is CASSQGMSVQPQHF. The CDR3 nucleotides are TGTGCCAGCTCACAGGGGATGAGCGTACAGCCCCAGCATTTT.

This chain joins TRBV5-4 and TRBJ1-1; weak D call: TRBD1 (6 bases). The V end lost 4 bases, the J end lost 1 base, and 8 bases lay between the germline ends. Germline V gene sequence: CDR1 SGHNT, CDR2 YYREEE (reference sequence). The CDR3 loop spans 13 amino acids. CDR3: CASSKDRNTEAFF. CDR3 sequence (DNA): TGTGCCAGCAGCAAGGACAGGAACACTGAAGCTTTCTTT.

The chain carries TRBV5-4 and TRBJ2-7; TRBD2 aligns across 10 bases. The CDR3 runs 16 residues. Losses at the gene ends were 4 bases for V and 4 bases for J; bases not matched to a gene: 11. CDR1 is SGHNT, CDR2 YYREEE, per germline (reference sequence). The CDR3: CASSLGSGRVEYEQYF. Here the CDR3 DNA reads TGTGCCAGCAGCCTCGGAAGCGGGAGGGTTGAGTACGAGCAGTACTTC.

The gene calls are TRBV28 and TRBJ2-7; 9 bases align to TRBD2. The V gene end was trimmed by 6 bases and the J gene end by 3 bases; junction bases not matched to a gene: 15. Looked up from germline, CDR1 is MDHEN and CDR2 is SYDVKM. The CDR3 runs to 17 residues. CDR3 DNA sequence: TGTGCCAGCAGCCCACTGGAAACCGGGACTAGCAACTACGAGCAGTACTTC. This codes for CASSPLETGTSNYEQYF.

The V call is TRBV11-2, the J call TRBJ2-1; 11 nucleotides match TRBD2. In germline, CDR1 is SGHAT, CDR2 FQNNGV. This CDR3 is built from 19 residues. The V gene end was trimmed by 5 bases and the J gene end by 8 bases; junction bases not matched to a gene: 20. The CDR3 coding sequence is TGTGCCAGCAGCGAAGCCCCTTACTCGCTAGCGGGAGGTTCCTATGAGCAGTTCTTC. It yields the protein CASSEAPYSLAGGSYEQFF.

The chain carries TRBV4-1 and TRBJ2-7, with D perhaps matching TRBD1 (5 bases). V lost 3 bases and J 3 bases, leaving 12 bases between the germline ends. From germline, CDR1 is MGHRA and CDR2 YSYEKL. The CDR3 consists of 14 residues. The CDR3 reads CASSQGRFIYEQYF. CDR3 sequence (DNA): TGCGCCAGCAGCCAGGGGCGGTTCATCTACGAGCAGTACTTC.

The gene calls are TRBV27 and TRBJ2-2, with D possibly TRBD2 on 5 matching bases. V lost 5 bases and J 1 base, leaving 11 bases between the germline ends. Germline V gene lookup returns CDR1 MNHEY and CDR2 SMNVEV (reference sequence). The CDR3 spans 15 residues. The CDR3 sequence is CASSLLAGNTGELFF. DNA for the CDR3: TGTGCCAGCAGTCTTCTAGCAGGGAACACCGGGGAGCTGTTTTTT.

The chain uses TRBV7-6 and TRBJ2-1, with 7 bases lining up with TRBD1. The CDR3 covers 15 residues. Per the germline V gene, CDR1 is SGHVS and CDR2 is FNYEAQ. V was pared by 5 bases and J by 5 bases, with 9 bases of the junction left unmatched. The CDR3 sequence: CASSLTGVANNEQFF. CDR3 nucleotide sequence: TGTGCCAGCAGCCTAACAGGGGTCGCTAACAATGAGCAGTTCTTC.

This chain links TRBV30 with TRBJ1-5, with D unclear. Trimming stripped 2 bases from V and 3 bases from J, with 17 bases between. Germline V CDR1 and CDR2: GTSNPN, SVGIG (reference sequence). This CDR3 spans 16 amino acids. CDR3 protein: CAWSLRGWYLNQPQHF. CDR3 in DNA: TGTGCCTGGAGTCTTAGAGGTTGGTACCTCAATCAGCCCCAGCATTTT.

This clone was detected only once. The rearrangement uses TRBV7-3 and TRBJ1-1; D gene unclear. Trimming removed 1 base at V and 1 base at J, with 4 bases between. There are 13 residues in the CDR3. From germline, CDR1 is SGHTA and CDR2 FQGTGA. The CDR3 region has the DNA TGTGCCAGCAGCTTAATGGCGAACACTGAAGCTTTCTTT. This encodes CASSLMANTEAFF.

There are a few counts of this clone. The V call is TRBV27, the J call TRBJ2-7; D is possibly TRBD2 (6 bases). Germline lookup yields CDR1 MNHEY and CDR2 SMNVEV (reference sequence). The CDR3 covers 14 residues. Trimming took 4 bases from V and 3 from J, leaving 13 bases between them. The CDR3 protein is CASSYLTRIYEQYF. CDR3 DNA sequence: TGTGCCAGCAGTTACTTGACTAGGATCTACGAGCAGTACTTC.

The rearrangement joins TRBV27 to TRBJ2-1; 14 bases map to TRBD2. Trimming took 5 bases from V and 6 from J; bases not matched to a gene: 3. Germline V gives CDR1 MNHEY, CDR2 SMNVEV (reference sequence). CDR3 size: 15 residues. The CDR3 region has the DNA TGTGCCAGCAGTCTGGGACTAGCGGGAGTCAATGAGCAGTTCTTC. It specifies CASSLGLAGVNEQFF.

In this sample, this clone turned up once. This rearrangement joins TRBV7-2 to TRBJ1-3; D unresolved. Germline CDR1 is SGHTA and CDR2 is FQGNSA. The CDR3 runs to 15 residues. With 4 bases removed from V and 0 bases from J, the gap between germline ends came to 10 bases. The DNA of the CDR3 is TGTGCCAGCAGCTCGCGGCTCCCCTCTGGAAACACCATATATTTT. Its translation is CASSSRLPSGNTIYF.

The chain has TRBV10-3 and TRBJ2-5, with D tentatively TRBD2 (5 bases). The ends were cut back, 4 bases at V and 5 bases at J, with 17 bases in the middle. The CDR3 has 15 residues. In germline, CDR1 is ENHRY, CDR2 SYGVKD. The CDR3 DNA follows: TGTGCCATCAGTGTTGGGCTTTCCCCGGGGGAGACCCAGTACTTC. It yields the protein CAISVGLSPGETQYF.

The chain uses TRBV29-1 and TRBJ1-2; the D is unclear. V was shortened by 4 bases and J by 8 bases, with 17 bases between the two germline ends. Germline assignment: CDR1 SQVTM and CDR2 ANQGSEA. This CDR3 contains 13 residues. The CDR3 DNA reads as TGCAGCGTTGTGGGCCAGGCGCAGACAGGCTACACCTTC. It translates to CSVVGQAQTGYTF.

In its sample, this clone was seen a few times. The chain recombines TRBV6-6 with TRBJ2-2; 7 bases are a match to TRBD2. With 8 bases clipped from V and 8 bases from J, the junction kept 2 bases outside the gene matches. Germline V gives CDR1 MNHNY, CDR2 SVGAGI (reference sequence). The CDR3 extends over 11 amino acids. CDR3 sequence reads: CASQGGGELFF. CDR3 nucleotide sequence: TGTGCCAGCCAGGGAGGGGGGGAGCTGTTTTTT.

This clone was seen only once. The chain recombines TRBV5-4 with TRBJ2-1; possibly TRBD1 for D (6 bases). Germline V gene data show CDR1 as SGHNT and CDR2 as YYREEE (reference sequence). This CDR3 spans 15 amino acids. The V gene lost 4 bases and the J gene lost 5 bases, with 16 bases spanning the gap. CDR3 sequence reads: CASSPRGWDNNEQFF. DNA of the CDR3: TGTGCCAGCAGCCCTAGGGGGTGGGACAACAATGAGCAGTTCTTC.

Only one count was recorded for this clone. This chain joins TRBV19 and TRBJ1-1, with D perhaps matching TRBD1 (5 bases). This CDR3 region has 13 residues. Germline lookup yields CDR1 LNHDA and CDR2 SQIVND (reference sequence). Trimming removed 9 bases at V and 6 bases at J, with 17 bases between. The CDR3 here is CASSSPRGPEAFF. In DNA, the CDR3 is TGTGCCAGCTCGAGTCCGCGGGGCCCTGAAGCTTTCTTT.